Shown below are 14 T cell receptor beta chains from a single sample sequenced in a study of monozygotic twins with inflammatory bowel disease. TCRdb reprocessed the 5' RACE reads, keeping one entry per CDR3 protein, no DNA. The sample's table shows 80,000 or so distinct CDR3 sequences. The source material was blood. All receptors come from a human donor with ulcerative colitis or Crohn's disease, or a healthy co-twin of an affected twin (not recorded which).

The chain employs TRBV2 and TRBJ1-5; without DNA, the TCRdb call of TRBD1 cannot be checked. The CDR3 sequence is 19 residues long. Germline CDR1 is SNHLY and CDR2 is FYNNEI. CDR3 loop: CASSPLRTGGGRGGQPQHF.

The chain has TRBV20-1 and TRBJ2-7; there is no DNA to check the TCRdb D call of TRBD1. From germline, CDR1 is DFQATT and CDR2 SNEGSKA (reference sequence). This CDR3 comprises 13 residues. This CDR3 reads CSARGQGSYEQYF.

This rearrangement joins TRBV10-3 to TRBJ1-2; TCRdb outputs TRBD1, but without DNA this stays unchecked. Germline V lookup: CDR1 ENHRY, CDR2 SYGVKD. The CDR3 totals 15 residues. The CDR3 region is CATHSQGRGPYGYTF.

The V call is TRBV12-3 or TRBV12-4, the J call TRBJ2-7; with no DNA, the TCRdb D assignment of TRBD1 cannot be verified. This CDR3 region has 14 residues. The CDR3 reads CASSLAPGGYEQYF.

CDR3 region: CASSNGERTPLHF. This sequence joins TRBV25-1 and TRBJ1-6; TCRdb selects TRBD1, and the lack of DNA leaves this call unchecked. The CDR3 consists of 13 residues. CDR1 and CDR2 from the germline V gene are MGHDK and SYGVNS.

The gene calls are TRBV4-1 and TRBJ1-5. Germline V CDR1 and CDR2: MGHRA, YSYEKL. The CDR3 is 13 residues long. CDR3: CASSQNSNQPQHF.

This rearrangement joins TRBV3-1 to TRBJ1-5. The germline CDR1 and CDR2 sequences are LGHDT and YNNKEL (reference sequence). This CDR3 is built from 14 residues. CDR3: CASSQGRSGQPQHF.

The V call is TRBV7-2, the J call TRBJ1-2; TCRdb picks TRBD1, but there is no DNA to check that call. The CDR3 contains 14 residues. CDR1 SGHTA and CDR2 FQGNSA come from the germline V gene. CDR3 in amino acids: CASSNWRGSGGYTF.

The rearrangement uses TRBV20-1 and TRBJ2-5; TCRdb selects TRBD1, and the lack of DNA leaves this call unchecked. This CDR3 comprises 17 residues. CDR1 is DFQATT, CDR2 SNEGSKA, per germline (reference sequence). The CDR3 spells CSALPPGLLVVQETQYF.

The chain combines TRBV6-1 with TRBJ1-2; no DNA is available, so the TRBD1 call from TCRdb remains unchecked. Germline CDR1 is MNHNS and CDR2 is SASEGT. The CDR3 is 14 residues long. The CDR3 sequence is CASRADSRNYGYTF.

The chain links TRBV19 to TRBJ1-2; the TCRdb call, TRBD1, lacks DNA for checking. CDR3 length: 13 residues. In germline, CDR1 is LNHDA, CDR2 SQIVND (reference sequence). The CDR3 loop reads CASTKGANYGYTF.

V and J are TRBV20-1 and TRBJ1-5; TCRdb reports TRBD1, a call that lacks DNA to check it against. This CDR3 is 15 amino acids long. Germline V gene data show CDR1 as DFQATT and CDR2 as SNEGSKA (reference sequence). CDR3 residues: CSAIAGQYSNQPQHF.

The chain couples TRBV12-3 or TRBV12-4 to TRBJ1-5. This CDR3 has 13 amino acids. CDR3: CASTALTNQPQHF.

V usage is TRBV11-2 and J usage is TRBJ2-1; TCRdb's D call of TRBD1 is untestable without DNA. The length of the CDR3 is 17 residues. CDR1 and CDR2 from the germline V gene are SGHAT and FQNNGV. The CDR3 spells CASSVGDGRDSYNEQFF.